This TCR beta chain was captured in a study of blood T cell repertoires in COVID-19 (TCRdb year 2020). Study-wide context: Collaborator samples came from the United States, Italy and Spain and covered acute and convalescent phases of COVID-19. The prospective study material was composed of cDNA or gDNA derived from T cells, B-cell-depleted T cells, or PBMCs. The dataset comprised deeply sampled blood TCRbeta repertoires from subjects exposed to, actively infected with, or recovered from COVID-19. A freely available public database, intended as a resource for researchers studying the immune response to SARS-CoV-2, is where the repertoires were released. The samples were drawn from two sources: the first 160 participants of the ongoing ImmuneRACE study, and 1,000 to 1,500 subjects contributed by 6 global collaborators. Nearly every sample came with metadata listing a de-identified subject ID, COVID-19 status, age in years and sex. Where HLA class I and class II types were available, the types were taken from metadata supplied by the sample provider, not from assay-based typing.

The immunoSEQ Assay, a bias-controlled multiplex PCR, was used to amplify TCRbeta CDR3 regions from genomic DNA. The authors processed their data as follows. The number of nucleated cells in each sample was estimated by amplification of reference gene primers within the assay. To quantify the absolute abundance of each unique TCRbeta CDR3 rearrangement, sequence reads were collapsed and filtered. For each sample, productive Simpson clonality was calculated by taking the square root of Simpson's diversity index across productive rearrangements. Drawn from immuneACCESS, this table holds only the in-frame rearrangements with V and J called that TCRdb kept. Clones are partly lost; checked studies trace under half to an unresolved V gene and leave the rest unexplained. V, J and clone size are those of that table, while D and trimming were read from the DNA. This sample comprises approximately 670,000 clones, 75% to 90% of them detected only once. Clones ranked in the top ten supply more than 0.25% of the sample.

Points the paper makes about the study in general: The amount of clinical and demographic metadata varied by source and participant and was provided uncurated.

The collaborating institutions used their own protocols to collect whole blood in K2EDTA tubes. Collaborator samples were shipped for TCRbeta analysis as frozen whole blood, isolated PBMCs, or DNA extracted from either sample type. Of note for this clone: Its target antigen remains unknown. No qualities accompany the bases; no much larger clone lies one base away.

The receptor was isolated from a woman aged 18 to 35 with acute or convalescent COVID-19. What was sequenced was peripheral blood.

The CDR3 here reads CASSRSREGELFF. The DNA sequence follows: TGTGCCAGCAGTCGTAGCCGAGAAGGGGAGCTGTTTTTT. The sequence is built from TRBV7-3 and TRBJ2-2; the D gene lacks a confident call. CDR1 and CDR2 are drawn from the germline V gene: SGHTA, FQGTGA. V is shortened by 6 bases, J by 8 bases, and the region joining them spans 13 bases. From the cysteine through the phenylalanine, the CDR3 covers 13 amino acids. The kept DNA is CDR3 alone, 39 bases in frame from the first base.